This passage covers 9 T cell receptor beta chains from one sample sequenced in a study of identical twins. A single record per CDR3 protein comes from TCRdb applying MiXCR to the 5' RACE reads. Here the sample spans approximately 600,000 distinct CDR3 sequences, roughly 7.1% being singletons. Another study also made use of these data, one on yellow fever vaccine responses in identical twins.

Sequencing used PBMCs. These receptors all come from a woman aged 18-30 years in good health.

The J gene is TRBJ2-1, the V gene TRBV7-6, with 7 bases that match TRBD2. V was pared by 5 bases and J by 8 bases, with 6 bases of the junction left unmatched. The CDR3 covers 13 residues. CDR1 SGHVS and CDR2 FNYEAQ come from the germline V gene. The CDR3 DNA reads TGTGCCAGCAGCCCTAGCGGACTAGATGAGCAGTTCTTC. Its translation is CASSPSGLDEQFF.

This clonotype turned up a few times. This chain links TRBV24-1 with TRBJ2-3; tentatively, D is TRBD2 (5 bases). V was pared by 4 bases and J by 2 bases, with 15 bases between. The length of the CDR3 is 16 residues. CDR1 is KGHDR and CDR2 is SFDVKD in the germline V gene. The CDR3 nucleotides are TGTGCCACCAGTGACCCAGACTCGAGGGACACAGATACGCAGTATTTT. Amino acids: CATSDPDSRDTDTQYF.

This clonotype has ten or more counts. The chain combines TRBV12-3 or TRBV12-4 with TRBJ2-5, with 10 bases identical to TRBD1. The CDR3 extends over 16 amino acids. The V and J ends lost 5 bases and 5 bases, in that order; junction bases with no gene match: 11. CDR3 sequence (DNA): TGTGCCAGCAGTGCCTCCGGGACAGGGGTTGGCGAGACCCAGTACTTC. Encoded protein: CASSASGTGVGETQYF.

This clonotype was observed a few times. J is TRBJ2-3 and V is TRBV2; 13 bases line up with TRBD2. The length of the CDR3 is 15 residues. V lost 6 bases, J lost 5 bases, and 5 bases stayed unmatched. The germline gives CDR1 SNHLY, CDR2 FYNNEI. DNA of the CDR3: TGTGCCAGCAGCGGACTAGCGGGAGTGCAAGATACGCAGTATTTT. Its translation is CASSGLAGVQDTQYF.

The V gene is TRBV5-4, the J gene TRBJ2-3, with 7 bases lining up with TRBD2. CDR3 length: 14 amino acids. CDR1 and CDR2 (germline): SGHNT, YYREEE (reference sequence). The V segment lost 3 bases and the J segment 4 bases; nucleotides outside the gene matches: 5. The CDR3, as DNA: TGTGCCAGCAGCTCGATTGGGGGGGCAGATACGCAGTATTTT. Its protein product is CASSSIGGADTQYF.

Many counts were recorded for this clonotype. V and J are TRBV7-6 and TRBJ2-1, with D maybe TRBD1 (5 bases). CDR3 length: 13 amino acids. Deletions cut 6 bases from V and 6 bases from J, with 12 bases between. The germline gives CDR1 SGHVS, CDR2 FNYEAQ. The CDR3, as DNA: TGTGCCAGCAGTCGAGGACAAATCAATGAGCAGTTCTTC. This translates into CASSRGQINEQFF.

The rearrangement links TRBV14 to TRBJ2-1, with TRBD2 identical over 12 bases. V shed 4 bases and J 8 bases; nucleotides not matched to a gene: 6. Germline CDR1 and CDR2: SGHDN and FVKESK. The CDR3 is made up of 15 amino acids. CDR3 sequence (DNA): TGTGCCAGCAGCCCTACTAGCGGGGGGTGGCATGAGCAGTTCTTC. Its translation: CASSPTSGGWHEQFF.

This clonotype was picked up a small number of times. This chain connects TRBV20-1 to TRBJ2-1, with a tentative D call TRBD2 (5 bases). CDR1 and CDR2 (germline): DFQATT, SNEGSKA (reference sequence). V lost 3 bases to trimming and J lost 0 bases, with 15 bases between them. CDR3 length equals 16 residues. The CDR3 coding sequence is TGCAGTGCTAGTTTGTCCGGGGTCAGCTCCTACAATGAGCAGTTCTTC. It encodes CSASLSGVSSYNEQFF.

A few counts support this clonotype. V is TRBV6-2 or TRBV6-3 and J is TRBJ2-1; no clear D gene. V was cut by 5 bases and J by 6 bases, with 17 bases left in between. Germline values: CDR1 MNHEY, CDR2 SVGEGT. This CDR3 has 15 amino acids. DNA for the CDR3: TGTGCCAGCAGTCGCAGCCCCCCCCGCCCCAATGAGCAGTTCTTC. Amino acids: CASSRSPPRPNEQFF.